A selection of T cell receptor beta chains follows, all from one sample in a study of T-cell reconstitution after alpha-beta-depleted transplantation in children. MiXCR, run by TCRdb on the PCR reads, gives a single entry per CDR3 protein. This table has about 440,000 distinct CDR3 sequences, over 40% appearing once. The starting material was PBMCs, obtained before TCRalphabeta/CD19-depleted stem cell transplant. The receptors derive from a girl under 10 years old with aplastic anemia, due to receive a stem cell transplant. CDR3s include the opening cysteine and the closing phenylalanine or tryptophan. The order of the fields is V gene, J gene, clone size, D gene, CDR3 DNA, CDR3 protein. D genes are given only for firm matches. Expanded clones are given a class, and other clones once, few, many or no size at all.

v_call: TRBV9
j_call: TRBJ1-5
clone_size: -
d_call: -
cdr3_nt: TGTGCCAGCAGCGTAGCAGGGTCCAATCAGCCCCAGCATTTT
cdr3_aa: CASSVAGSNQPQHF

v_call: TRBV7-3
j_call: TRBJ2-1
clone_size: -
d_call: -
cdr3_nt: TGTGCCAGCAGCCACCGCGACCGGGGGAATGAGCAGTTCTTC
cdr3_aa: CASSHRDRGNEQFF

v_call: TRBV4-1
j_call: TRBJ2-7
clone_size: many
d_call: -
cdr3_nt: TGCGCCAGCAGCCAACCGGGCGGCTCCTACGAGCAGTACTTC
cdr3_aa: CASSQPGGSYEQYF

v_call: TRBV6-2/TRBV6-3
j_call: TRBJ1-5
clone_size: -
d_call: -
cdr3_nt: TGTGCCAGCAGATCAAGGACCGGTTTCGAACCCCAGCATTTT
cdr3_aa: CASRSRTGFEPQHF

v_call: TRBV20-1
j_call: TRBJ2-4
clone_size: -
d_call: -
cdr3_nt: TGCAGTGCCCTCGGGGGGCGGGTAGCCAAAAACATTCAGTACTTC
cdr3_aa: CSALGGRVAKNIQYF

v_call: TRBV5-1
j_call: TRBJ2-4
clone_size: -
d_call: TRBD1
cdr3_nt: TGCGCCAGCAGCTTAGGACAGGCAGGAATTATTCAGTACTTC
cdr3_aa: CASSLGQAGIIQYF

v_call: TRBV5-5
j_call: TRBJ2-1
clone_size: -
d_call: TRBD2
cdr3_nt: TGTGCCAGCAGCTTGTTGGTAGCGGGTAACAATGAGCAGTTCTTC
cdr3_aa: CASSLLVAGNNEQFF

v_call: TRBV7-2
j_call: TRBJ2-7
clone_size: many
d_call: TRBD1
cdr3_nt: TGTGCCAGCAGCGAATGGACAGGGGCCTACGAGCAGTACTTC
cdr3_aa: CASSEWTGAYEQYF

v_call: TRBV5-5
j_call: TRBJ2-3
clone_size: -
d_call: TRBD2
cdr3_nt: TGTGCCAGCAGCATCCTAGCGGGAGTTCAAGCAGATACGCAGTATTTT
cdr3_aa: CASSILAGVQADTQYF

v_call: TRBV20-1
j_call: TRBJ2-3
clone_size: -
d_call: TRBD2
cdr3_nt: TGCAGTGCTGCTTTTGTCACAGCGGGGGCACGAGATACGCAGTATTTT
cdr3_aa: CSAAFVTAGARDTQYF

v_call: TRBV12-5
j_call: TRBJ2-1
clone_size: -
d_call: -
cdr3_nt: TGTGCTAGTGCCTTGGGGGTGAGGGAGTCTCCCTACAATGAGCAGTTCTTC
cdr3_aa: CASALGVRESPYNEQFF

v_call: TRBV5-1
j_call: TRBJ1-4
clone_size: -
d_call: -
cdr3_nt: TGCGCCAGCAGCTTGGCAGGGATAAATGAAAAACTGTTTTTT
cdr3_aa: CASSLAGINEKLFF

v_call: TRBV9
j_call: TRBJ2-1
clone_size: -
d_call: -
cdr3_nt: TGTGCCAGCAGCGTAAGAGGGGGACTGGATCACAATGAGCAGTTCTTC
cdr3_aa: CASSVRGGLDHNEQFF

v_call: TRBV7-9
j_call: TRBJ1-4
clone_size: few
d_call: TRBD1
cdr3_nt: TGTGCCAGCCGACAGGGGGCGCGGGGAAACGAAAAACTGTTTTTT
cdr3_aa: CASRQGARGNEKLFF

v_call: TRBV27
j_call: TRBJ2-3
clone_size: -
d_call: -
cdr3_nt: TGTGCCAGCAGTTTGCTAGAGAGGACAGATACGCAGTATTTT
cdr3_aa: CASSLLERTDTQYF

v_call: TRBV29-1
j_call: TRBJ1-1
clone_size: few
d_call: -
cdr3_nt: TGCAGCGTTGAAGGGAGACAGCGCAATGAAGCTTTCTTT
cdr3_aa: CSVEGRQRNEAFF

v_call: TRBV4-2
j_call: TRBJ1-1
clone_size: -
d_call: -
cdr3_nt: TGTGCCAGCAGCCAGGAACTGAACTTGAACACTGAAGCTTTCTTT
cdr3_aa: CASSQELNLNTEAFF

v_call: TRBV7-2
j_call: TRBJ2-1
clone_size: many
d_call: -
cdr3_nt: TGTGCCAGCCTCGTAACAGGCGGGGTCTACAATGAGCAGTTCTTC
cdr3_aa: CASLVTGGVYNEQFF

v_call: TRBV5-6
j_call: TRBJ2-6
clone_size: -
d_call: -
cdr3_nt: TGTGCCAGCAGCTTACCACCAAGAGGGCTAGGCTCTGGGGCCAACGTCCTGACTTTC
cdr3_aa: CASSLPPRGLGSGANVLTF

v_call: TRBV20-1
j_call: TRBJ1-1
clone_size: -
d_call: -
cdr3_nt: TGCAGTGCCAGGGGAGGGGACACTGAAGCTTTCTTT
cdr3_aa: CSARGGDTEAFF

v_call: TRBV7-6
j_call: TRBJ2-1
clone_size: few
d_call: TRBD2
cdr3_nt: TGTGCCAGCAGCTCCGGGATAGCGGGTCCTGTCTACAATGAGCAGTTCTTC
cdr3_aa: CASSSGIAGPVYNEQFF

v_call: TRBV28
j_call: TRBJ2-7
clone_size: many
d_call: TRBD1
cdr3_nt: TGTGCCAGCAGTTACCCCGGGACAGGATACGAGCAGTACTTC
cdr3_aa: CASSYPGTGYEQYF

v_call: TRBV28
j_call: TRBJ2-5
clone_size: -
d_call: TRBD2
cdr3_nt: TGTGCCAGCAGCACTAGCGGAGAGACCCAGTACTTC
cdr3_aa: CASSTSGETQYF

v_call: TRBV5-1
j_call: TRBJ2-2
clone_size: -
d_call: TRBD2
cdr3_nt: TGCGCCAGCAGCCACCTAGCGGGAGAAGGCACCGGGGAGCTGTTTTTT
cdr3_aa: CASSHLAGEGTGELFF

v_call: TRBV7-2
j_call: TRBJ2-6
clone_size: -
d_call: -
cdr3_nt: TGTGCCAGCGGTTTGGCAGGGAGCTCTGGGGCCAACGTCCTGACTTTC
cdr3_aa: CASGLAGSSGANVLTF

v_call: TRBV10-3
j_call: TRBJ1-4
clone_size: -
d_call: -
cdr3_nt: TGTGCCATCAGCCACAGGAGAGCAACTAATGAAAAACTGTTTTTT
cdr3_aa: CAISHRRATNEKLFF

v_call: TRBV7-2
j_call: TRBJ2-5
clone_size: -
d_call: -
cdr3_nt: TGTGCCAGCAGCTTACGTGGGAGAGCCTTACAAGAGACCCAGTACTTC
cdr3_aa: CASSLRGRALQETQYF

v_call: TRBV15
j_call: TRBJ1-5
clone_size: -
d_call: -
cdr3_nt: TGTGCCACCAGCAGTTTGTATTTGGGTTTGAATCAGCCCCAGCATTTT
cdr3_aa: CATSSLYLGLNQPQHF

v_call: TRBV4-1
j_call: TRBJ2-2
clone_size: -
d_call: -
cdr3_nt: TGCGCCAGCAGCCAGATACCAGGGAACACCGGGGAGCTGTTTTTT
cdr3_aa: CASSQIPGNTGELFF

v_call: TRBV4-1
j_call: TRBJ1-5
clone_size: -
d_call: -
cdr3_nt: TGCGCCAGCAGCCAAGGTTCAGGAAATCAGCCCCAGCATTTT
cdr3_aa: CASSQGSGNQPQHF

v_call: TRBV29-1
j_call: TRBJ2-7
clone_size: -
d_call: TRBD1
cdr3_nt: TGCAGCGTCGCCGGACAGGGGTCCGCCTACGAGCAGTACTTC
cdr3_aa: CSVAGQGSAYEQYF

v_call: TRBV20-1
j_call: TRBJ2-1
clone_size: -
d_call: TRBD2
cdr3_nt: TGCAGTGCCACAAATAGACGTCCTAGCGGGATCTATGAGCAGTTCTTC
cdr3_aa: CSATNRRPSGIYEQFF

v_call: TRBV6-1
j_call: TRBJ2-7
clone_size: -
d_call: -
cdr3_nt: TGTGCCAGCAGTCCAAATCCCAGGGGCGAATACGAGCAGTACTTC
cdr3_aa: CASSPNPRGEYEQYF

v_call: TRBV7-2
j_call: TRBJ2-1
clone_size: -
d_call: TRBD1
cdr3_nt: TGTGCCAGCAGCACCCGACAGGGGCCCTCGAGGGGGGAGCAGTTCTTC
cdr3_aa: CASSTRQGPSRGEQFF

v_call: TRBV28
j_call: TRBJ1-2
clone_size: -
d_call: -
cdr3_nt: TGTGCCAGCAGTCCGAGGCTTAACTATGGCTACACCTTC
cdr3_aa: CASSPRLNYGYTF

v_call: TRBV6-2/TRBV6-3
j_call: TRBJ2-1
clone_size: -
d_call: TRBD2
cdr3_nt: TGTGCCAGCAGCTCCAGCGGGAGGGCCGTGAATGAGCAGTTCTTC
cdr3_aa: CASSSSGRAVNEQFF

v_call: TRBV29-1
j_call: TRBJ2-1
clone_size: -
d_call: TRBD1
cdr3_nt: TGCAGCGCCTCGACAGGGGACTACAATGAGCAGTTCTTC
cdr3_aa: CSASTGDYNEQFF

v_call: TRBV12-3/TRBV12-4
j_call: TRBJ2-3
clone_size: many
d_call: -
cdr3_nt: TGTGCCAGCGTCTTATCTCACGCCCGGGGCACAGATACGCAGTATTTT
cdr3_aa: CASVLSHARGTDTQYF

v_call: TRBV20-1
j_call: TRBJ2-7
clone_size: -
d_call: TRBD1
cdr3_nt: TGCAGTGCTGGCGGGACAGGGGGATCCTACGAGCAGTACTTC
cdr3_aa: CSAGGTGGSYEQYF

v_call: TRBV27
j_call: TRBJ2-7
clone_size: few
d_call: -
cdr3_nt: TGTGCCAGCAGTTTAAGAGGCACAGCCTACGAGCAGTACTTC
cdr3_aa: CASSLRGTAYEQYF

v_call: TRBV6-2/TRBV6-3
j_call: TRBJ1-5
clone_size: many
d_call: TRBD1
cdr3_nt: TGTGCCAGCAGTTATGAGGGGACAGGGAGCAATCAGCCCCAGCATTTT
cdr3_aa: CASSYEGTGSNQPQHF

v_call: TRBV11-2
j_call: TRBJ2-1
clone_size: many
d_call: TRBD1
cdr3_nt: TGTGCCACATCCGGGACAGGGGTTGCGGGGCTCCTGGGGAATGAGCAGTTCTTC
cdr3_aa: CATSGTGVAGLLGNEQFF

v_call: TRBV20-1
j_call: TRBJ2-5
clone_size: -
d_call: -
cdr3_nt: TGCAGTGCTAGGTCGAGGGCAAAGGAGACCCAGTACTTC
cdr3_aa: CSARSRAKETQYF

v_call: TRBV5-6
j_call: TRBJ2-7
clone_size: many
d_call: -
cdr3_nt: TGTGCCAGCAGCCTAACGGACCGCTCAACCTCCTACGAGCAGTACTTC
cdr3_aa: CASSLTDRSTSYEQYF

v_call: TRBV5-6
j_call: TRBJ1-5
clone_size: few
d_call: TRBD1
cdr3_nt: TGTGCCAGCAGCTACGGGACAGGGGTCCAGCCCCAGCATTTT
cdr3_aa: CASSYGTGVQPQHF

v_call: TRBV3-1
j_call: TRBJ2-2
clone_size: -
d_call: TRBD1
cdr3_nt: TGTGCCAGCAGCCAAGATTTTAAGACAGGGGGCGCCGGGGAGCTGTTTTTT
cdr3_aa: CASSQDFKTGGAGELFF

v_call: TRBV15
j_call: TRBJ2-3
clone_size: many
d_call: -
cdr3_nt: TGTGCCACCAGGGTCAGGGCGCGAGGAGATACGCAGTATTTT
cdr3_aa: CATRVRARGDTQYF

v_call: TRBV30
j_call: TRBJ1-2
clone_size: -
d_call: -
cdr3_nt: TGTGCCTGGAGTGTACCCGGCAAGGGCTACACCTTC
cdr3_aa: CAWSVPGKGYTF